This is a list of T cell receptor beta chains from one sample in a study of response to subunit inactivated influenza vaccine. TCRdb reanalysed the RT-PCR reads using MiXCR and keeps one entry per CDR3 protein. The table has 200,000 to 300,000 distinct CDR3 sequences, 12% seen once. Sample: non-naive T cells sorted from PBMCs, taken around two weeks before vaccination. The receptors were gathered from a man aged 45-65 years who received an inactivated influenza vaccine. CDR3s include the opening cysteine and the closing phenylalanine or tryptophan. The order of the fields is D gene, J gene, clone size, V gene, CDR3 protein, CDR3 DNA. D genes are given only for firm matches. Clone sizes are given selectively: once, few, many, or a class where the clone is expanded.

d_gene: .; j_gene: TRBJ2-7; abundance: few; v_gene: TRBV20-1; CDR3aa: CSAQRGTYSYEQYF; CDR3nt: TGCAGTGCTCAGCGCGGGACTTACTCCTACGAGCAGTACTTC
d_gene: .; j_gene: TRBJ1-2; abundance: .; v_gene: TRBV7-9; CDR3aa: CASSFDSGLYTF; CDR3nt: TGTGCCAGCAGCTTCGACAGCGGACTCTACACCTTC
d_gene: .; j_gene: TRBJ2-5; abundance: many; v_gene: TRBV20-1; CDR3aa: CSAREGTLQETQYF; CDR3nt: TGCAGTGCTAGAGAGGGGACTTTACAAGAGACCCAGTACTTC
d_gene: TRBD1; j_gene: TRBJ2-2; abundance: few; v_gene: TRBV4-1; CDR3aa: CASSTRDRGYTGELFF; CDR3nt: TGCGCCAGCAGCACACGGGACAGGGGATACACCGGGGAGCTGTTTTTT
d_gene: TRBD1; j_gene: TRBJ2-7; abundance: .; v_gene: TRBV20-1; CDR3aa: CSAGQGTYEQYF; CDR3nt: TGCAGTGCTGGACAGGGAACCTACGAGCAGTACTTC
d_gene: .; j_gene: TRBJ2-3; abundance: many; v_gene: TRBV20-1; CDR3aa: CSAEESNTDTQYF; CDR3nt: TGCAGTGCCGAGGAGAGCAACACAGATACGCAGTATTTT
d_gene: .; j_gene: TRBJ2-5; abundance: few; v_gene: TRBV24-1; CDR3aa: CATSDLTLGETQYF; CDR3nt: TGTGCCACCAGTGATTTGACCTTGGGGGAGACCCAGTACTTC
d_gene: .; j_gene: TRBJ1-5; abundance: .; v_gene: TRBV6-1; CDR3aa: CASSARDYGRNQPQHF; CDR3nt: TGTGCCAGCAGTGCCCGGGACTACGGTCGCAATCAGCCCCAGCATTTT
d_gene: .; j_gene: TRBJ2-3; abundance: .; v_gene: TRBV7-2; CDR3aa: CASSRGLPSTDTQYF; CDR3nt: TGTGCCAGCAGCAGGGGTCTTCCTAGCACAGATACGCAGTATTTT
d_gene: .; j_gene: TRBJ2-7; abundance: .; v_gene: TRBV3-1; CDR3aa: CATSQVRGSSYEQYF; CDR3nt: TGTGCCACCTCCCAAGTGAGGGGAAGCTCCTACGAGCAGTACTTC
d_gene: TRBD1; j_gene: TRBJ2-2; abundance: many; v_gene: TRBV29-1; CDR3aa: CSVTRRGTGNTGELFF; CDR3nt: TGCAGCGTCACTCGGCGAGGGACAGGGAACACCGGGGAGCTGTTTTTT
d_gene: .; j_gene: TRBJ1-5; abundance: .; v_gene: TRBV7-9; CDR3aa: CASSLSSPNQPQHF; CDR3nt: TGTGCCAGCAGCTTATCTTCCCCCAATCAGCCCCAGCATTTT
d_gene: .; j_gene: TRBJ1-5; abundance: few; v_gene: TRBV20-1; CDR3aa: CSARAGPSNQPQHF; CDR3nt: TGCAGTGCTAGGGCAGGGCCTAGCAATCAGCCCCAGCATTTT
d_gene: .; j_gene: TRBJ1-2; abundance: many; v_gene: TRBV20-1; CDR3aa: CSAQNPEGYGYTF; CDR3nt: TGCAGTGCTCAGAACCCGGAGGGGTATGGCTACACCTTC
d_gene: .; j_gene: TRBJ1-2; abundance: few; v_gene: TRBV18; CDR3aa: CASSPQTDYGYTF; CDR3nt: TGTGCCAGCTCACCACAAACTGACTATGGCTACACCTTC
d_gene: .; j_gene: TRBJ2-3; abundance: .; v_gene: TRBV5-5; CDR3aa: CASSLRQGPRDTQYF; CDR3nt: TGTGCCAGCAGCTTGCGGCAGGGTCCGCGAGATACGCAGTATTTT
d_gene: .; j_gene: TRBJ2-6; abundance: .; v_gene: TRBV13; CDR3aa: CASSLVGDTGMGANVLTF; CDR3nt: TGTGCCAGCAGCTTAGTTGGGGACACGGGAATGGGGGCCAACGTCCTGACTTTC
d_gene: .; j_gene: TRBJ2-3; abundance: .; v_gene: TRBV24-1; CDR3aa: CATSDRTDTQYF; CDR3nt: TGTGCCACCAGTGACCGCACAGATACGCAGTATTTT
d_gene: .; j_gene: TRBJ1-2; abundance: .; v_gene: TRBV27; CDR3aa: CAARGQTSTHGYTF; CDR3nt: TGTGCCGCCCGGGGGCAGACTAGTACTCATGGCTACACCTTC
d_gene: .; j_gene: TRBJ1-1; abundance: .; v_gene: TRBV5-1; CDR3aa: CASSLVGGLVATEAFF; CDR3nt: TGCGCCAGCAGCTTGGTCGGGGGCCTAGTGGCCACTGAAGCTTTCTTT
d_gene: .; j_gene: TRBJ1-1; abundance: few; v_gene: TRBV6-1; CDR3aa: CASSPAGQGTEAFF; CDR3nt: TGTGCCAGCAGTCCAGCAGGACAAGGGACTGAAGCTTTCTTT
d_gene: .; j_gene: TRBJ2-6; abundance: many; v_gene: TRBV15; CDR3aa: CATSRVDNSGANVLTF; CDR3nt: TGTGCCACCAGCAGAGTGGACAACTCTGGGGCCAACGTCCTGACTTTC
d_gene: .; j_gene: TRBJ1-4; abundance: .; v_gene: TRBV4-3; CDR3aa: CASSQSTLGTEKLFF; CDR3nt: TGCGCCAGCAGCCAATCTACCCTAGGCACGGAAAAACTGTTTTTT
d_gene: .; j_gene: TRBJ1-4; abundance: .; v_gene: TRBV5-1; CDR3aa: CASSVGQPINEKLFF; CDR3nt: TGCGCCAGCAGCGTCGGACAGCCAATTAATGAAAAACTGTTTTTT
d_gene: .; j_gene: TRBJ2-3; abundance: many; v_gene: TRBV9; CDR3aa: CASSVGAVSTDTQYF; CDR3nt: TGTGCCAGCAGCGTAGGTGCAGTTTCCACAGATACGCAGTATTTT
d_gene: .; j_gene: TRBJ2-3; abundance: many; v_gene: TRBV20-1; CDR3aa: CSARGAGSSTDTQYF; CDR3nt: TGCAGTGCTAGAGGGGCAGGGTCTAGCACAGATACGCAGTATTTT
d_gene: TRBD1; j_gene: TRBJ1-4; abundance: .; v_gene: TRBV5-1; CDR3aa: CASSMDRPVNEKLFF; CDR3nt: TGCGCCAGCAGCATGGACAGGCCGGTTAATGAAAAACTGTTTTTT
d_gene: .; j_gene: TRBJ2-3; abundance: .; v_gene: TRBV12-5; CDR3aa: CASGLEATSTDTQYF; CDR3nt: TGTGCTAGTGGTTTGGAGGCGACTAGCACAGATACGCAGTATTTT
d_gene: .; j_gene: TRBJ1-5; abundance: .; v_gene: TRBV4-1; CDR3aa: CASTSQVLSNQPQHF; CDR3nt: TGCGCCAGCACCTCACAGGTCTTAAGCAATCAGCCCCAGCATTTT
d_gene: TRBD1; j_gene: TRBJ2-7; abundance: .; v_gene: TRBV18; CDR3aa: CASSLGQGLSYEQYF; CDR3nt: TGTGCCAGCTCACTCGGACAGGGGTTGTCCTACGAGCAGTACTTC
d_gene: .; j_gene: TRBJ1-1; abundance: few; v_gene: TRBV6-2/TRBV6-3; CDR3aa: CASTTFGGATTEAFF; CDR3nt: TGTGCCAGCACCACCTTTGGAGGGGCGACCACTGAAGCTTTCTTT
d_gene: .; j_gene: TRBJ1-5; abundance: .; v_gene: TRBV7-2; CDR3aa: CASSPGSSNQPQHF; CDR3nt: TGTGCCAGCAGCCCAGGCAGTAGCAATCAGCCCCAGCATTTT
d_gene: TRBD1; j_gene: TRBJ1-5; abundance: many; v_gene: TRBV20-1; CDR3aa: CSARGTGDSNQPQHF; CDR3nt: TGCAGTGCTAGAGGGACAGGGGATAGCAATCAGCCCCAGCATTTT
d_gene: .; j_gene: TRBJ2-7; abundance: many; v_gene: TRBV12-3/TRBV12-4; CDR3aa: CASSLYGADEQYF; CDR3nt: TGTGCCAGCAGTTTATACGGGGCCGACGAGCAGTACTTC
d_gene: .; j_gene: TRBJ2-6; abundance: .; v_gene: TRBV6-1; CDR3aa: CASKGPLGISGANVLTF; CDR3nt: TGTGCCAGCAAGGGTCCGTTGGGTATCTCTGGGGCCAACGTCCTGACTTTC
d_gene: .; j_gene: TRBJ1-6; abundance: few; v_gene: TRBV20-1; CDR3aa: CSALHNSRSPLHF; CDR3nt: TGCAGTGCGCTCCACAATAGCCGCTCACCCCTCCACTTT
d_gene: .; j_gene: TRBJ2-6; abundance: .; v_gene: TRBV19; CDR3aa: CASSVDFSGANVLTF; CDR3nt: TGTGCCAGTAGTGTAGATTTCTCTGGGGCCAACGTCCTGACTTTC
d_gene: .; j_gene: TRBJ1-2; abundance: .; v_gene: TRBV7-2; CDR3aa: CASSPGPVCYGYTF; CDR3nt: TGTGCCAGCAGCCCCGGGCCCGTCTGCTATGGCTACACCTTC
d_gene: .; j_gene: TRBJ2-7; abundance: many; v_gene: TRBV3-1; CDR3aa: CASSSVAGKEQYF; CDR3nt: TGTGCCAGCAGCTCGGTGGCAGGGAAAGAGCAGTACTTC
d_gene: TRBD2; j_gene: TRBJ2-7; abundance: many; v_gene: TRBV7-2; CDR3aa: CASSLAGGGGSYEQYF; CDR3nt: TGTGCCAGCAGCTTAGCGGGCGGGGGGGGATCCTACGAGCAGTACTTC